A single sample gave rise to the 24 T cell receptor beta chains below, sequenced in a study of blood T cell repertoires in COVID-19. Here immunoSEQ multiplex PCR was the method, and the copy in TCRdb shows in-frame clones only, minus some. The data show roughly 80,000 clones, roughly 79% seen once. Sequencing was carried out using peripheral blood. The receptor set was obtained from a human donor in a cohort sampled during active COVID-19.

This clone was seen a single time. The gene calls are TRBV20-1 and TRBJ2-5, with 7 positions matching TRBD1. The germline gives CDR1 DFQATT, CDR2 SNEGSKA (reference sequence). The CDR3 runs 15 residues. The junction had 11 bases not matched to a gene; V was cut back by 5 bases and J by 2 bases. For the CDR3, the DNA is TGCAGTGCTCGTGGACTGGGACAGAGACAAGAGACCCAGTACTTC. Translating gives CSARGLGQRQETQYF.

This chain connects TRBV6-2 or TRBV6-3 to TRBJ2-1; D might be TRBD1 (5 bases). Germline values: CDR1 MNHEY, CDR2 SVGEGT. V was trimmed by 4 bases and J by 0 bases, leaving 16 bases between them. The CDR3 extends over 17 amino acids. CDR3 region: CASSSHDRQSSYNEQFF. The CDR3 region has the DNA TGTGCCAGCAGTTCCCACGATCGACAGAGCTCCTACAATGAGCAGTTCTTC.

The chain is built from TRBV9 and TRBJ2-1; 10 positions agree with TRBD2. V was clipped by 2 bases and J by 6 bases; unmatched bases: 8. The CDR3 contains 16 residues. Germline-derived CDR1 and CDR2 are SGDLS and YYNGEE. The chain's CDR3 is CASSVLTSGIPNEQFF. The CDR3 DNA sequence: TGTGCCAGCAGCGTCCTTACTAGCGGGATACCCAATGAGCAGTTCTTC.

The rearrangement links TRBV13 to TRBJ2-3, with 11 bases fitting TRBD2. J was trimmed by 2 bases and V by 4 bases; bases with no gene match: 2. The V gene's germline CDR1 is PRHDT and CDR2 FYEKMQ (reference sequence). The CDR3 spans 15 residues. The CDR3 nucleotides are TGTGCCAGCAGCTCGGGACTAGCGGACACAGATACGCAGTATTTT. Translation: CASSSGLADTDTQYF.

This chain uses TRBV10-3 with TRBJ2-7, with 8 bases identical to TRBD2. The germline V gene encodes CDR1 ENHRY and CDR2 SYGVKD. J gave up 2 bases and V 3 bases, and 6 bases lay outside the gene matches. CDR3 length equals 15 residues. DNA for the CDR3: TGTGCCATCAGTGATAGCGGGACACCAGCCTACGAGCAGTACGTC. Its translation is CAISDSGTPAYEQYV.

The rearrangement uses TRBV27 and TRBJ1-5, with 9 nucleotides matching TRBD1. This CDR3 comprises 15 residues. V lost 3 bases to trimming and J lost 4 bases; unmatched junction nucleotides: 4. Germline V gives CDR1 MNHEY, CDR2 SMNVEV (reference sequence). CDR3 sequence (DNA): TGTGCCAGCAGTTTCCAGACAGGGGGGAATCAGCCCCAGCATTTT. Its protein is CASSFQTGGNQPQHF.

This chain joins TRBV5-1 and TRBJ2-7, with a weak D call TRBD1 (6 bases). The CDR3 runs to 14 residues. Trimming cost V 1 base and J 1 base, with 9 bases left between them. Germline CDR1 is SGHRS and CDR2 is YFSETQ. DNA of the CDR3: TGCGCCAGCAGCTTGTATGGACAGTCCTACGAGCAGTACTTC. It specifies CASSLYGQSYEQYF.

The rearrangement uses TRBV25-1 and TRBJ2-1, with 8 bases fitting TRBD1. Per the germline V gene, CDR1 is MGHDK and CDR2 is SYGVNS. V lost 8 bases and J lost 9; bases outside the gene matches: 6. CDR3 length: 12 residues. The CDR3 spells CASGQGPTEQFF. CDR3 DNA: TGTGCCAGCGGACAGGGACCTACTGAGCAGTTCTTC.

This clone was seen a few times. CDR3 DNA: TGTGCCAGCAGCTTCGGTGCGGGAGTCTCAGATACGCAGTATTTT. It yields the protein CASSFGAGVSDTQYF. This chain connects TRBV7-6 to TRBJ2-3; TRBD2 matches at 7 bases. The CDR3 is made up of 15 amino acids. Losses at the gene ends were 3 bases for V and 4 bases for J; bases not matched to a gene: 7. The germline gives CDR1 SGHVS, CDR2 FNYEAQ.

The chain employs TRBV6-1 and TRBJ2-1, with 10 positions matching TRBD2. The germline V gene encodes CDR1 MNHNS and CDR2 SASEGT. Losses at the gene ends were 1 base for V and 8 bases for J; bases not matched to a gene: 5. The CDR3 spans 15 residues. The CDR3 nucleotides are TGTGCCAGCAGTGAAGTCAGCGGGGGGGCGTATGAGCAGTTCTTC. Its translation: CASSEVSGGAYEQFF.

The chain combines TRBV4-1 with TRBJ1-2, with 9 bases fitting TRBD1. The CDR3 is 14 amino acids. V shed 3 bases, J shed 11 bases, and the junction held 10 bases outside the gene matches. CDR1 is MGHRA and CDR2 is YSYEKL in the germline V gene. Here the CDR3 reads CASSHPGGDRVYTF. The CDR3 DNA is TGCGCCAGCAGCCACCCGGGTGGGGACAGGGTTTACACCTTC.

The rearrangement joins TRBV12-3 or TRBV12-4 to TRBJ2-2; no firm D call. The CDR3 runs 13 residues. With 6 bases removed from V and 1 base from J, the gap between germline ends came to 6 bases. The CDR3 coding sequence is TGTGCCAGCAGCCCGTTGAACACCGGGGAGCTGTTTTTT. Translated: CASSPLNTGELFF.

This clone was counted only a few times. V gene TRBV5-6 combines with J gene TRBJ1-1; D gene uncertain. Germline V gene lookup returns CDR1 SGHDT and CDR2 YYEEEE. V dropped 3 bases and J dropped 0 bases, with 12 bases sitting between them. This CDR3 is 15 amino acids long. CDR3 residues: CASSSVWSVNTEAFF. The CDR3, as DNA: TGTGCCAGCAGCTCGGTATGGTCTGTGAACACTGAAGCTTTCTTT.

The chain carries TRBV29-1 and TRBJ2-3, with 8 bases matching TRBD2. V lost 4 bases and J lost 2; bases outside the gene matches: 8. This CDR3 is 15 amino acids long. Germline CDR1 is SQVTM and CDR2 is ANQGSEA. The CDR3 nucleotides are TGCAGCGTTGCCCAGTCTAGCGGGCTCACAGATACGCAGTATTTT. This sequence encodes CSVAQSSGLTDTQYF.

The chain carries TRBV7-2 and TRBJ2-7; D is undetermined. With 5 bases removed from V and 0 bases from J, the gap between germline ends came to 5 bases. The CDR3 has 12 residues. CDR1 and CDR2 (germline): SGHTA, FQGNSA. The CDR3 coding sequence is TGTGCCAGCAGCCCCAGCTCCTACGAGCAGTACTTC. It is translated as CASSPSSYEQYF. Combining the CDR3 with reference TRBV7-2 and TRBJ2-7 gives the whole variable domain GAGVSQSPSNKVTEKGKDVELRCDPISGHTALYWYRQSLGQGLEFLIYFQGNSAPDKSGLPSDRFSAERTGGSVSTLTIQRTQQEDSAVYLCASSPSSYEQYFGPGTRLTVT.

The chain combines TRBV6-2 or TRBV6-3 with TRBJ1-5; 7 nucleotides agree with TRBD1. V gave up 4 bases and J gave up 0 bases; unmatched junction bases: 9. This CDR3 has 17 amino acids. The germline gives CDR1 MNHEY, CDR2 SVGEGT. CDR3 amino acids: CASSWQTGPYSNQPQHF. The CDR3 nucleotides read TGTGCCAGCAGTTGGCAGACAGGGCCCTATAGCAATCAGCCCCAGCATTTT.

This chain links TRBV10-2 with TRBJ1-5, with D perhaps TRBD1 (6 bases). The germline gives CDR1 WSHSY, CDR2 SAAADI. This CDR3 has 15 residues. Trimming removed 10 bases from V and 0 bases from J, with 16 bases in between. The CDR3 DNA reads TGCGCCACCACGCCCCGGACAGTTAGCAATCAGCCCCAGCATTTT. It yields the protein CATTPRTVSNQPQHF.

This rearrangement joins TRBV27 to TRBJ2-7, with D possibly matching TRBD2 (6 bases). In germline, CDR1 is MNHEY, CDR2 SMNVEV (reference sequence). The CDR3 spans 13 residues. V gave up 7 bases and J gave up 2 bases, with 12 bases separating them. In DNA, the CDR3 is TGTGCCAGCACTGGCGGGGTGCCCTACGAGCAGTACTTC. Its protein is CASTGGVPYEQYF.

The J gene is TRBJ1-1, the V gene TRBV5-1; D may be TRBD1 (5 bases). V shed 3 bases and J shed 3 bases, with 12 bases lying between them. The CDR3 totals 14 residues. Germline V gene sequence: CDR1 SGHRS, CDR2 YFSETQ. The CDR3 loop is CASSWGDGYTEAFF. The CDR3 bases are TGCGCCAGCAGCTGGGGGGACGGATACACTGAAGCTTTCTTT.

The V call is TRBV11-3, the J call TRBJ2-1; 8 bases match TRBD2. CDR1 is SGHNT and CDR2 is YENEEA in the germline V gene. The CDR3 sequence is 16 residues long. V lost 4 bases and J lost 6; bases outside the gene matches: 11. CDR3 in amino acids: CASSSSLVAGSNEQFF. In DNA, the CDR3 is TGTGCCAGCAGCTCGTCGTTGGTAGCGGGAAGCAATGAGCAGTTCTTC.

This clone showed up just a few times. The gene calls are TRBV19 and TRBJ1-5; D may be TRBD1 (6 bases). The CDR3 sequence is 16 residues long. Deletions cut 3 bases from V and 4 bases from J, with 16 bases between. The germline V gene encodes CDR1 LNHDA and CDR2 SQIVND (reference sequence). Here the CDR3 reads CASSILKDSQNQPQHF. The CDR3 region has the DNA TGTGCCAGTAGTATTTTGAAGGACAGCCAAAATCAGCCCCAGCATTTT.

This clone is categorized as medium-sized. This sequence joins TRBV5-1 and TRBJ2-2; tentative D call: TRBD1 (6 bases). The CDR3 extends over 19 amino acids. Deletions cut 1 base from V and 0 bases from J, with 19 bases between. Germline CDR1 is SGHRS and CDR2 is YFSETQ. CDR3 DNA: TGCGCCAGCAGCTTGTACCCCCTCCAACAGGGTCCGAACACCGGGGAGCTGTTTTTT. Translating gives CASSLYPLQQGPNTGELFF.

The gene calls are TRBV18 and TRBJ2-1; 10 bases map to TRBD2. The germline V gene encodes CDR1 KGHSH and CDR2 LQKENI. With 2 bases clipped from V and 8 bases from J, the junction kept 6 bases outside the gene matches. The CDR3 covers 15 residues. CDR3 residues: CASSPGSGGAYEQFF. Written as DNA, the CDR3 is TGTGCCAGCTCACCAGGGAGCGGGGGGGCCTATGAGCAGTTCTTC.

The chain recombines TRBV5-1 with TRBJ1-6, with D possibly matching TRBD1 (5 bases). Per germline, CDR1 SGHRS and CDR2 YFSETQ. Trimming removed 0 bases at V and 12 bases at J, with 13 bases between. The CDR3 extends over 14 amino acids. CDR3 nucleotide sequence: TGCGCCAGCAGCTTGGGGACCCCCGACAGACCCCTCCACTTT. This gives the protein CASSLGTPDRPLHF.